The T cell receptor beta chain under discussion was sequenced for a study of blood T cell repertoires in COVID-19. V lost 3 bases to trimming and J lost 2 bases; unmatched junction nucleotides: 4. The CDR3 spans 16 residues. Germline V gene data show CDR1 as SGHAT and CDR2 as FQNNGV. The protocol was immunoSEQ multiplex PCR, while the TCRdb copy is restricted to in-frame clones and leaves out a portion. The sample carries about 440,000 clones, around 90% recorded once. The sample was PBMCs or T cells enriched from blood (not recorded which). This TCR was sampled from a man aged 18 to 29 who had recovered from COVID-19. The V and J genes are TRBV11-2 and TRBJ2-7, with 13 positions matching TRBD2. This CDR3 is CASSFLGTSGTYEQYF. The CDR3 region has the DNA TGTGCCAGCAGCTTTTTGGGGACTAGCGGGACCTACGAGCAGTACTTC.